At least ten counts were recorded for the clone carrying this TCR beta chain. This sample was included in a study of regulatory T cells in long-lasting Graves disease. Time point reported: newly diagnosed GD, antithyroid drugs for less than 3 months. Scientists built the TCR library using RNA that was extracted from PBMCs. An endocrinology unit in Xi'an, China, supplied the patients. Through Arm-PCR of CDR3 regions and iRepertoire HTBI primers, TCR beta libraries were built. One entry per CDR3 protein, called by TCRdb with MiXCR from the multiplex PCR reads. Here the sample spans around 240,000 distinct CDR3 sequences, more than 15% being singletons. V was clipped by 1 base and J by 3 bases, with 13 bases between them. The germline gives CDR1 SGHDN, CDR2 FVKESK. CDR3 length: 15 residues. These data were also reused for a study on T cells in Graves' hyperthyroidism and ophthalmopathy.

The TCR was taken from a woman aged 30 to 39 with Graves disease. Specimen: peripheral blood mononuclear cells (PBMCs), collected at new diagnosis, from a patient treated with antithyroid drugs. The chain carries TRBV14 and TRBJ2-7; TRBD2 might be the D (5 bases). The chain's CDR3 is CASSQAGSGVYEQYF. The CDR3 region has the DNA TGTGCCAGCAGCCAAGCGGGGAGCGGCGTCTACGAGCAGTACTTC.